The clone carrying this T cell receptor beta chain was seen a single time. These data originate in a study of blood T cell repertoires in COVID-19. Study in general: Specimens from acute and convalescent COVID-19 originated in the United States, Italy and Spain. T cells, B-cell-depleted T cells, or PBMCs supplied cDNA or gDNA.

Methods used by the authors: Reference gene primer amplification yielded estimated nucleated cell counts. Measured with immunoSEQ multiplex PCR; TCRdb has only the in-frame clones, and not every one. The V and J calls and clone size come from that table; D and trimming were worked out from the DNA. The table lists 150,000 to 200,000 clones, roughly 80% of them singletons. The CDR3 consists of 14 residues. With 1 base removed from V and 3 bases from J, the gap between germline ends came to 9 bases. Germline CDR1 reads SEHNR; CDR2 reads FQNEAQ (reference sequence). This sequence was found in a man aged 55 to 70 with active or convalescent COVID-19. The sample was peripheral blood. The chain links TRBV7-9 to TRBJ1-2; TRBD1 is a possible D gene (5 bases). The CDR3 DNA sequence: TGTGCCAGCAGCTTAGTAGGGGTTGACTATGGCTACACCTTC. Translation: CASSLVGVDYGYTF.